This entry concerns a single TCR beta chain. Antigen: not known. Clones were sequenced by immunoSEQ multiplex PCR, and TCRdb holds only the in-frame ones, with some missing. Here the sample spans 35,000 to 50,000 clones, roughly 90% being singletons. This sample was included in a study of memory CD8 T cells in hepatitis C reinfection. Overall study context: Peak reinfection samples were taken 3 to 8 weeks after detection. Study-level findings and limits: Conclusions on public clonotypes and secondary clearance were not definitive with a handful of donors.

V lost 7 bases and J 2 bases, leaving 18 bases between the germline ends. The CDR3 is 15 amino acids. CDR1 and CDR2 (germline): MRHNA, SNTAGT. This sample's time point: peak reinfection, 3 to 8 weeks after reinfection detection. Sorted cells were sequenced directly ex vivo without any in vitro expansion. Donors were people who inject drugs in the Montreal HEPCO cohort. At all three reinfection time points, viable CD3+ CD8+ CD45RO- cells from two donors served as controls. The receptor comes from a man aged 18 to 29 with hepatitis C virus infection. Sequencing was performed on naive CD8+ T cells sorted from blood. V is TRBV6-4 and J is TRBJ2-7; possibly TRBD1 for D (5 bases). The CDR3 nucleotides are TGTGCCAGCATTGGTAGACAGTACTCTACCTACGAGCAGTACGTC. It yields the protein CASIGRQYSTYEQYV.